Only one count was recorded for the clone carrying this TCR beta chain. This record belongs to a study of blood T cells in healthy people across ages. For the second PCR, which ran for 7 to 11 cycles, a sample-barcoded 5' primer and a J-beta primer mix were used. All cDNA molecules were each tagged by a template-switch adaptor with 12 random nucleotides. Using its own MiXCR run on the 5' RACE reads, TCRdb lists one record per CDR3 protein. The sample yields approximately 790,000 distinct CDR3 sequences, 62% seen once. CDR1 and CDR2 (germline): SGHDN, FVKESK. V was clipped by 5 bases and J by 11 bases, with 12 bases between them. This CDR3 is 11 amino acids long.

The TCR sequence derives from a man younger than 45 in good health. The gene calls are TRBV14 and TRBJ2-5; D is unresolved. The sequencing input was blood. CDR3 bases: TGTGCCAGCAGCAAAGGTGGTGAGCAGTACTTC. Translated: CASSKGGEQYF. Filled out from reference TRBV14 and TRBJ2-5, the complete variable domain reads EAGVTQFPSHSVIEKGQTVTLRCDPISGHDNLYWYRRVMGKEIKFLLHFVKESKQDESGMPNNRFLAERTGGTYSTLKVQPAELEDSGVYFCASSKGGEQYFGPGTRLLVL.